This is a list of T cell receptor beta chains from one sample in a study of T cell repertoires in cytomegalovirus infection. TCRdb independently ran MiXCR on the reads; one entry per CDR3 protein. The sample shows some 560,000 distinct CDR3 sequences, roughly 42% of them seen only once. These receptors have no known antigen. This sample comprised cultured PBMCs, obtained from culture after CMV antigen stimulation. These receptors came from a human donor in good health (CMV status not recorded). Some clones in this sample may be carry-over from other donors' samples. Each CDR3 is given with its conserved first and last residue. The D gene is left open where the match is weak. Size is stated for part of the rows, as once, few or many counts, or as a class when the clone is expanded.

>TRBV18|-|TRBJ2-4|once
CASSPVPSGAKNIQYF
TGTGCCAGCTCACCGGTACCCTCTGGGGCCAAAAACATTCAGTACTTC
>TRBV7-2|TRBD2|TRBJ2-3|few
CASSVRGLAASSTDTQYF
TGTGCCAGCAGTGTGAGGGGACTAGCTGCATCTAGCACAGATACGCAGTATTTT
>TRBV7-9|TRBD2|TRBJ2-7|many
CASSFPSGSYEQYF
TGTGCCAGCAGCTTTCCTAGCGGGAGTTACGAGCAGTACTTC
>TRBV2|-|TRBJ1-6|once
CASRTDSENSPLHF
TGTGCCAGCAGAACAGACAGTGAAAATTCACCCCTCCACTTT
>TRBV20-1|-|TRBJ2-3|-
CSARVAGITDTQYF
TGCAGTGCTAGAGTTGCGGGCATCACAGATACGCAGTATTTT
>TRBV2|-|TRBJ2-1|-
CASSDPAGLLNEQFF
TGTGCCAGCAGTGACCCGGCGGGACTCCTTAATGAGCAGTTCTTC
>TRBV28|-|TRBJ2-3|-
CASSLSPGAGTDTQYF
TGTGCCAGCAGTTTATCCCCAGGGGCCGGCACAGATACGCAGTATTTT
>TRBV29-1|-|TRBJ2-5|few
CSVEGGGLSEGTQYF
TGCAGCGTTGAAGGAGGCGGACTGTCAGAGGGGACCCAGTACTTC
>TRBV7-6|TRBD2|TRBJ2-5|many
CASLIAGAETQYF
TGTGCCAGCCTGATAGCGGGAGCGGAGACCCAGTACTTC
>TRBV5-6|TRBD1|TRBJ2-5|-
CASSWTGDWGQETQYF
TGTGCCAGCAGCTGGACAGGGGATTGGGGCCAAGAGACCCAGTACTTC
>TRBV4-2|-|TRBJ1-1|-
CASSQEGRTEVPFF
TGTGCCAGCAGCCAAGAAGGGAGGACAGAAGTACCTTTCTTT
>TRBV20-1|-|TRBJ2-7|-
CSATGPDVYEQYF
TGCAGTGCAACCGGGCCAGACGTCTACGAGCAGTACTTC
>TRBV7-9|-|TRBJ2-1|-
CASAESWIYNEQFF
TGTGCCAGCGCTGAGTCTTGGATCTACAATGAGCAGTTCTTC
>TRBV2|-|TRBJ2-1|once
CASREDMDYNNEQFF
TGTGCCAGCAGAGAAGACATGGACTATAACAATGAGCAGTTCTTC
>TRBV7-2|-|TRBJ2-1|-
CASSPSQGNEQFF
TGTGCCAGCAGCCCGTCACAGGGCAATGAGCAGTTCTTC
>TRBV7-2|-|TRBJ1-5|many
CASSLDFTGSNQPQHF
TGTGCCAGCAGCTTAGATTTTACAGGGAGCAATCAGCCCCAGCATTTT
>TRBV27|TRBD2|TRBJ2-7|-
CASSSPWASNLAGGYEQYF
TGTGCCAGCAGTTCTCCATGGGCCTCAAACCTAGCGGGAGGGTACGAGCAGTACTTC